This is a list of T cell receptor beta chains from one sample in a study of blood T cell repertoires in COVID-19. The assay was immunoSEQ multiplex PCR, and TCRdb's table has in-frame clones only and misses some. This table has roughly 230,000 clones, about 86% appearing once. Sequencing used peripheral blood. The receptors shown here come from a man aged 45 to 65 with active or convalescent COVID-19. Both conserved end residues are part of each CDR3. A D gene is named only where the DNA matches it firmly. Clone size is stated in some rows and not others, as once, few, many or a class when expanded.

d_call j_call clone_size v_call cdr3_nt cdr3_aa
. TRBJ2-3 . TRBV7-2 TGTGCCAGTCTAGCGTTCGTCCCTAGCACAGATACGCAGTATTTT CASLAFVPSTDTQYF
TRBD1 TRBJ1-2 . TRBV30 TGTGCCTGGGGGACAGGGGCAGGCTATGGCTACACCTTC CAWGTGAGYGYTF
. TRBJ1-2 few TRBV3-1/TRBV3-2 TGTGCCAGCAGCCTCAGACAGACCGCCCTATCCTACACCTTC CASSLRQTALSYTF
. TRBJ1-5 . TRBV27 TGTGCCAGCAGTTTACGCCCGCCGAAGGTGTTTGGGGGGGGGAATCAGCCCCAGCATTTT CASSLRPPKVFGGGNQPQHF
TRBD2 TRBJ2-2 . TRBV7-3 TGTGCCAGCAGGACTAGCCCGAACACCGGGGAGCTGTTTTTT CASRTSPNTGELFF
. TRBJ1-6 . TRBV5-1 TGCGCCAGCAGCCCAGTGACAGGACAGTATAATTCACCCCTCCACTTT CASSPVTGQYNSPLHF
. TRBJ2-7 . TRBV6-5 TGTGCCAGCAGTTACAGCCGGGGCTCCTACGAGCAGTACTTC CASSYSRGSYEQYF
TRBD2 TRBJ2-1 . TRBV9 TGTGCCAGCAGCGACCCGGGACTAGCGGGGGGCTACAATGAGCAGTTCTTC CASSDPGLAGGYNEQFF
TRBD1 TRBJ1-2 . TRBV11-1 TGTGCCAGCAGCCGAACGACAGGGTACTACGGCTACACCTTC CASSRTTGYYGYTF
TRBD1 TRBJ1-2 . TRBV4-1 TGCGCCAGCAGACCCGACAGGGACTATGGCTACACCTTC CASRPDRDYGYTF
TRBD1 TRBJ1-2 . TRBV9 TGTGCCAGCAGCGCTCAAGGGGGCGAGGGATATGGCTACACCTTC CASSAQGGEGYGYTF
TRBD1 TRBJ1-6 . TRBV5-1 TGCGCCAGCAGTTTGGACAGGGGGCGTTCACCCCTCCACTTT CASSLDRGRSPLHF
TRBD2 TRBJ2-2 . TRBV5-1 TGCGCCAGCAGTTTGGCGGGGGGGCCAGGCACCGGGGAGCTGTTTTTT CASSLAGGPGTGELFF
TRBD2 TRBJ2-3 . TRBV5-6 TGTGCCAGCAGCTTGGCTGGCGGGGGAACAGATACGCAGTATTTT CASSLAGGGTDTQYF
TRBD2 TRBJ2-1 . TRBV27 TGTGCCAGCAGTTTATGGGACGGGGGGAATGAGCAGTTCTTC CASSLWDGGNEQFF
. TRBJ1-1 few TRBV2 TGTGCCAGCAGTGAGGCAGGGCCCGAAGCTTTCTTT CASSEAGPEAFF
. TRBJ2-7 . TRBV5-1 TGCGCCAGCAGCTTGGCCCCGGGTAGTTACGAGCAGTACTTC CASSLAPGSYEQYF
TRBD1 TRBJ1-2 . TRBV7-8 TGTGCCAGCAGCTTAGCCCCGGACAGGGTGGGGGATGGCTACACCTTC CASSLAPDRVGDGYTF
. TRBJ2-2 few TRBV7-2 TGTGCCAGCAGCTTAGGGGTGAGACTAGGGAACACCGGGGAGCTGTTTTTT CASSLGVRLGNTGELFF
. TRBJ2-3 few TRBV4-2 TGTGCCAGCAGCCCCCTTATCACAGATACGCAGTATTTT CASSPLITDTQYF